A single sample is the source of the 31 T cell receptor beta chains below, sequenced in a study of shared clonotypes between healthy human individuals. Sequencing was performed with immunoSEQ multiplex PCR; in TCRdb, only in-frame clones are kept and a portion is missing. Of some 2 million clones in the sample, about 95% were seen once. Sequencing was performed on naive CD4+ T cells sorted from blood. Subset indicated: CD45RA+ positively selected. Receptors were obtained from a man aged 18 to 30 in good health.

For this clone: The sample has other DNA sequences that encode this CDR3 too. The chain has TRBV18 and TRBJ1-5; the D gene is possibly TRBD1 (6 bases). Germline loops: CDR1 KGHSH, CDR2 LQKENI. V was trimmed by 2 bases and J by 1 base, leaving 9 bases between them. CDR3 length: 15 amino acids. In nucleotides, the CDR3 is TGTGCCAGCTCACCAGTAGGGGGGAGCAATCAGCCCCAGCATTTT. Its translation: CASSPVGGSNQPQHF.

This clone was found many times. Other DNA sequences from this sample encode an identical CDR3 as well. This chain links TRBV30 with TRBJ2-2; D is perhaps TRBD1 (5 bases). CDR3 size: 14 residues. CDR1 GTSNPN and CDR2 SVGIG come from the germline V gene (reference sequence). The V gene lost 3 bases and the J gene lost 1 base, with 9 bases spanning the gap. CDR3 sequence reads: CAWSFGQNTGELFF. The CDR3 coding sequence is TGTGCCTGGAGCTTCGGACAGAACACCGGGGAGCTGTTTTTT. Filled out from reference TRBV30 and TRBJ2-2, the complete variable domain reads SQTIHQWPATLVQPVGSPLSLECTVEGTSNPNLYWYRQAAGRGLQLLFYSVGIGQISSEVPQNLSASRPQDRQFILSSKKLLLSDSGFYLCAWSFGQNTGELFFGEGSRLTVL.

In this sample, this clone turned up once. V is TRBV11-2 and J is TRBJ2-7; a possible D gene is TRBD1 (6 bases). The CDR3 loop spans 13 amino acids. The V gene's germline CDR1 is SGHAT and CDR2 FQNNGV. Trimming removed 6 bases from V and 2 bases from J, with 11 bases in between. The CDR3 nucleotides are TGTGCCAGCAGACGGACAGCTGCCTACGAGCAGTACTTC. Translation gives CASRRTAAYEQYF.

The chain couples TRBV6-1 to TRBJ1-5; perhaps TRBD1 as D (5 bases). CDR1 and CDR2 from the germline V gene are MNHNS and SASEGT. The CDR3 length is 16 residues. Trimming left V 4 bases short and J 2 bases short, with 15 bases between. The CDR3 region is CASSAEPEGGNQPQHF. CDR3 coding DNA: TGTGCCAGCAGTGCAGAGCCCGAAGGGGGCAATCAGCCCCAGCATTTT.

The chain is built from TRBV28 and TRBJ1-2; D remains unclear. V was pared by 2 bases and J by 5 bases, with 3 bases between. The germline gives CDR1 MDHEN, CDR2 SYDVKM. The CDR3 runs to 11 residues. CDR3 bases: TGTGCCAGCAGTTTAGAATATGGCTACACCTTC. Translated, it gives CASSLEYGYTF.

Notes on this clone: Different DNA sequences within this sample yield the same CDR3. V gene TRBV6-5 combines with J gene TRBJ2-7; 9 bases match TRBD1. J was trimmed by 2 bases and V by 4 bases; bases with no gene match: 3. CDR1 is MNHEY, CDR2 SVGAGI, per germline. CDR3 length equals 14 residues. The CDR3 region is CASSSGTGTYEQYF. The CDR3 DNA sequence: TGTGCCAGCAGTTCCGGGACAGGGACCTACGAGCAGTACTTC.

V and J are TRBV28 and TRBJ1-1, with D perhaps matching TRBD1 (5 bases). V dropped 5 bases and J dropped 6 bases, with 7 bases sitting between them. The CDR3 length is 11 residues. CDR1 and CDR2 from the germline V gene are MDHEN and SYDVKM. CDR3: CASSQGSEAFF. CDR3 bases: TGTGCCAGCAGTCAGGGATCTGAAGCTTTCTTT.

The chain has TRBV5-1 and TRBJ2-3; the match to TRBD2 covers 8 bases. Germline assignment: CDR1 SGHRS and CDR2 YFSETQ. The CDR3 contains 16 residues. Unmatched junction bases numbered 9, after V lost 0 bases and J lost 6 bases. The CDR3 is CASSLVLAGSGDTQYF. The DNA of the CDR3 is TGCGCCAGCAGCTTGGTTTTAGCGGGGTCCGGGGATACGCAGTATTTT. The full variable domain, its missing parts supplied by reference TRBV5-1 and TRBJ2-3, is KAGVTQTPRYLIKTRGQQVTLSCSPISGHRSVSWYQQTPGQGLQFLFEYFSETQRNKGNFPGRFSGRQFSNSRSEMNVSTLELGDSALYLCASSLVLAGSGDTQYFGPGTRLTVL.

The chain couples TRBV6-1 to TRBJ1-5; D not certain. The length of the CDR3 is 13 residues. Germline lookup yields CDR1 MNHNS and CDR2 SASEGT. V was shortened by 2 bases and J by 6 bases, with 8 bases between the two germline ends. CDR3 region: CASSELGVQPQHF. CDR3 bases: TGTGCCAGCAGTGAATTGGGAGTTCAGCCCCAGCATTTT.

The chain is built from TRBV29-1 and TRBJ2-5, with 7 bases that match TRBD2. After removal of 0 bases from V and 4 bases from J, the junction contained 5 bases not matched to a gene. From germline, CDR1 is SQVTM and CDR2 ANQGSEA. The CDR3 is 14 residues long. The DNA of the CDR3 is TGCAGCGTTGAAGACGGACTAGGGCTAGAGACCCAGTACTTC. Its translation is CSVEDGLGLETQYF.

This clone came up a few times. Additional DNA sequences in this sample encode the identical CDR3. The chain couples TRBV5-4 to TRBJ2-7; TRBD1 aligns across 9 bases. CDR1 and CDR2 (germline): SGHNT, YYREEE (reference sequence). V was clipped by 1 base and J by 3 bases; unmatched bases: 2. The CDR3 loop spans 14 amino acids. For the CDR3, the DNA is TGTGCCAGCAGCTTGCCGGGACAGGGCTACGAGCAGTACTTC. Amino acids: CASSLPGQGYEQYF. Full variable domain (missing parts from reference TRBV5-4 and TRBJ2-7): ETGVTQSPTHLIKTRGQQVTLRCSSQSGHNTVSWYQQALGQGPQFIFQYYREEENGRGNFPPRFSGLQFPNYSSELNVNALELDDSALYLCASSLPGQGYEQYFGPGTRLTVT.

The rearrangement joins TRBV4-3 to TRBJ2-3, with a tentative D call TRBD2 (5 bases). CDR3 length: 18 residues. V lost 1 base to trimming and J lost 0 bases, with 17 bases between them. Germline CDR1 LGHNA, CDR2 YSLEER. This chain's CDR3 is CASSQAPGAVSSTDTQYF. CDR3 nucleotides: TGCGCCAGCAGCCAAGCTCCCGGAGCGGTCTCTAGCACAGATACGCAGTATTTT.

The V call is TRBV5-1, the J call TRBJ2-4; unclear D gene. V was cut by 4 bases and J by 5 bases, with 22 bases left in between. The CDR3 sequence is 17 residues long. CDR1 and CDR2 (germline): SGHRS, YFSETQ. The CDR3 DNA sequence: TGCGCCAGCAGCCAACGGACGGGCAACGAAAAAGAAAACATTCAGTACTTC. Its protein is CASSQRTGNEKENIQYF.

The chain links TRBV29-1 to TRBJ2-2; the match to TRBD1 covers 9 bases. The CDR3 runs 13 residues. The germline V gene has CDR1 SQVTM and CDR2 ANQGSEA. J lost 4 bases, V lost 7 bases, and 4 bases had no gene match. CDR3: CSADRGSTGELFF. Written as DNA, the CDR3 is TGCAGCGCCGACAGGGGGTCCACCGGGGAGCTGTTTTTT.

The chain has TRBV5-1 and TRBJ2-6; tentative D call: TRBD1 (5 bases). This CDR3 has 17 residues. Trimming stripped 0 bases from V and 1 base from J, with 11 bases between. Germline V CDR1 and CDR2: SGHRS, YFSETQ. CDR3: CASSLGTSASGANVLTF. The CDR3 nucleotides read TGCGCCAGCAGCTTGGGGACATCAGCGTCTGGGGCCAACGTCCTGACTTTC.

CDR3 sequence: CASSRSDGDTQYF. The CDR3 nucleotides read TGTGCCAGTAGTAGATCGGACGGAGATACGCAGTATTTT. This sequence joins TRBV19 and TRBJ2-3; D not certain. CDR3 length: 13 residues. Trimming pared 4 bases from V and 5 bases from J, leaving 10 bases between. The germline V gene encodes CDR1 LNHDA and CDR2 SQIVND (reference sequence).

The J gene is TRBJ1-2, the V gene TRBV19; TRBD1 aligns across 7 bases. This CDR3 has 16 residues. The V and J ends lost 7 bases and 4 bases, in that order; junction bases with no gene match: 15. Per germline, CDR1 LNHDA and CDR2 SQIVND (reference sequence). Written as DNA, the CDR3 is TGTGCCAGTACCTTAGGAACAGGGGTCCAACTCTATGGCTACACCTTC. This sequence encodes CASTLGTGVQLYGYTF.

To note about this clone: Other DNA variants within this sample encode the same CDR3. The chain uses TRBV18 and TRBJ2-7; D not resolved. The CDR3 spans 13 residues. Trimming removed 5 bases at V and 3 bases at J, with 11 bases between. The germline CDR1 and CDR2 sequences are KGHSH and LQKENI. CDR3 protein: CASSSSGIYEQYF. Here the CDR3 DNA reads TGTGCCAGCTCATCGTCAGGAATCTACGAGCAGTACTTC.

The chain recombines TRBV21-1 with TRBJ2-7; the table's D call, TRBD1, has no DNA check behind it. TRBV21-1 is listed as a pseudogene. CDR3 length: 17 residues. DNA of the CDR3: TGTGCCAGCAGCAAAGAGGGTAAGAGGGGGAGCTCCTACGAGCAGTACTTC. Amino acids: CASSKEGKRGSSYEQYF.

The rearrangement links TRBV6-5 to TRBJ1-6; maybe TRBD1 (6 bases). Trimming took 6 bases from V and 3 from J, leaving 9 bases between them. Germline loops: CDR1 MNHEY, CDR2 SVGAGI. This CDR3 is 14 amino acids long. The CDR3 region has the DNA TGTGCCAGCAGCGGACAGAGCTATAATTCACCCCTCCACTTT. Its translation is CASSGQSYNSPLHF.

The chain couples TRBV7-6 to TRBJ1-5; 10 bases align to TRBD1. The V segment lost 5 bases and the J segment 4 bases; nucleotides outside the gene matches: 2. This CDR3 comprises 14 residues. Germline V gene lookup returns CDR1 SGHVS and CDR2 FNYEAQ. CDR3 protein: CASSPDRGNQPQHF. CDR3 nucleotide sequence: TGTGCCAGCAGCCCGGACAGGGGGAATCAGCCCCAGCATTTT.

This rearrangement joins TRBV2 to TRBJ1-5, with TRBD1 matching 10 bases. Per the germline V gene, CDR1 is SNHLY and CDR2 is FYNNEI. There are 16 residues in the CDR3. V lost 5 bases to trimming and J lost 4 bases; unmatched junction nucleotides: 8. As DNA, the CDR3 is TGTGCCAGCAGTTCGTGGCCGGGACAGGGGAATCAGCCCCAGCATTTT. Protein: CASSSWPGQGNQPQHF. Drawing the rest from reference TRBV2 and TRBJ1-5, the complete variable domain is EPEVTQTPSHQVTQMGQEVILRCVPISNHLYFYWYRQILGQKVEFLVSFYNNEISEKSEIFDDQFSVERPDGSNFTLKIRSTKLEDSAMYFCASSSWPGQGNQPQHFGDGTRLSIL.

The chain carries TRBV4-1 and TRBJ1-2; D not certain. Between the trimmed V and J ends, which lost 0 bases and 8 bases, there was a span of 7 bases. Looked up from germline, CDR1 is MGHRA and CDR2 is YSYEKL. The CDR3 is 12 residues long. The CDR3: CASSQEAGGYTF. In nucleotides, the CDR3 is TGCGCCAGCAGCCAAGAGGCTGGGGGCTACACCTTC.

The chain has TRBV25-1 and TRBJ2-7; possible D gene TRBD1, 6 bases. Germline loops: CDR1 MGHDK, CDR2 SYGVNS. Trimming pared 3 bases from V and 5 bases from J, leaving 8 bases between. CDR3 length: 12 amino acids. In DNA, the CDR3 is TGTGCCAGCAGTGACAGGGGCAACGAGCAGTACTTC. It codes for CASSDRGNEQYF.

The V and J genes are TRBV28 and TRBJ2-3; a possible D gene is TRBD2 (7 bases). V was trimmed by 8 bases and J by 2 bases, leaving 17 bases between them. The CDR3 has 15 residues. Germline V gene data show CDR1 as MDHEN and CDR2 as SYDVKM. CDR3 nucleotide sequence: TGTGCCAGCCCCCCGGGGGGCTTAATCACAGATACGCAGTATTTT. Amino acid sequence: CASPPGGLITDTQYF.

V is TRBV6-5 and J is TRBJ2-1; 7 bases match TRBD1. Trimming took 6 bases from V and 10 from J; bases not matched to a gene: 9. Germline V gene lookup returns CDR1 MNHEY and CDR2 SVGAGI. The CDR3 covers 13 residues. The CDR3 region has the DNA TGTGCCAGCAGACTTGGACAGGCTCGGGAGCAGTTCTTC. It specifies CASRLGQAREQFF.

The rearrangement joins TRBV10-3 to TRBJ1-6, with 7 nucleotides matching TRBD1. J was trimmed by 7 bases and V by 6 bases; bases with no gene match: 6. Germline assignment: CDR1 ENHRY and CDR2 SYGVKD. The CDR3 contains 14 residues. The CDR3 spells CAIRVGTANSPLHF. The DNA for the CDR3 is TGTGCCATCAGGGTTGGGACAGCCAATTCACCCCTCCACTTT.

This sequence joins TRBV28 and TRBJ1-6; D uncertain. The CDR3 runs 14 residues. Germline CDR1 MDHEN, CDR2 SYDVKM. Trimming removed 7 bases from V and 3 bases from J, with 10 bases in between. In DNA, the CDR3 is TGTGCCAGCAAAGGGCAGGACTATAATTCACCCCTCCACTTT. This sequence encodes CASKGQDYNSPLHF.

The chain is built from TRBV5-5 and TRBJ2-5; D gene uncertain. The CDR3 loop spans 13 amino acids. Germline V gives CDR1 SGHKS, CDR2 YYEKEE (reference sequence). Trimming removed 2 bases from V and 0 bases from J, with 5 bases in between. CDR3 sequence (DNA): TGTGCCAGCAGCTTCAGGTACCAAGAGACCCAGTACTTC. This sequence encodes CASSFRYQETQYF. Complete variable domain (other parts from reference TRBV5-5 and TRBJ2-5): DAGVTQSPTHLIKTRGQQVTLRCSPISGHKSVSWYQQVLGQGPQFIFQYYEKEERGRGNFPDRFSARQFPNYSSELNVNALLLGDSALYLCASSFRYQETQYFGPGTRLLVL.

The genes are TRBV5-4 and TRBJ2-7, with 8 nucleotides matching TRBD2. Trimming cost V 4 bases and J 0 bases; bases outside gene matches: 6. Germline V gene sequence: CDR1 SGHNT, CDR2 YYREEE (reference sequence). The CDR3 totals 15 residues. For the CDR3, the DNA is TGTGCCAGCAGCCCCGGGACTAGTAGCTCCTACGAGCAGTACTTC. As protein: CASSPGTSSSYEQYF.

The rearrangement joins TRBV18 to TRBJ2-7; 11 bases line up with TRBD1. The germline V gene encodes CDR1 KGHSH and CDR2 LQKENI. V lost 4 bases and J lost 6; bases outside the gene matches: 8. This CDR3 has 15 residues. The CDR3 coding sequence is TGTGCCAGCTCACTCCCCCGGACAGGGGGCACCGAGCAGTACTTC. Amino acids: CASSLPRTGGTEQYF.